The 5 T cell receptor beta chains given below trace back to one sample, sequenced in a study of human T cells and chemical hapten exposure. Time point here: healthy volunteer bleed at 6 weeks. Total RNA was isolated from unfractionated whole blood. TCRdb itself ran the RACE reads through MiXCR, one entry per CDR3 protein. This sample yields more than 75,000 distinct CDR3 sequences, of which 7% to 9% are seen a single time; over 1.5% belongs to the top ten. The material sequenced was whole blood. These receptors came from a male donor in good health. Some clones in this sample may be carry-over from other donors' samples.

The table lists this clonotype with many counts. The CDR3 DNA sequence: TGTGCCAGCAGCCCTCCGACTAGCGGGGGGGGCACCGGGGAGCTGTTTTTT. Translation: CASSPPTSGGGTGELFF. V and J are TRBV7-9 and TRBJ2-2; 14 positions match TRBD2. The germline gives CDR1 SEHNR, CDR2 FQNEAQ (reference sequence). After removal of 5 bases from V and 4 bases from J, the junction contained 6 bases not matched to a gene. The CDR3 is 17 residues long.

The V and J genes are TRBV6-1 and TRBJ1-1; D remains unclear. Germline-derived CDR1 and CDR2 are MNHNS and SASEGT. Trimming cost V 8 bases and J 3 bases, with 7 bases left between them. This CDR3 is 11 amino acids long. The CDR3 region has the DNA TGTGCCAGCGGGAAGTACACTGAAGCTTTCTTT. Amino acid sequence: CASGKYTEAFF.

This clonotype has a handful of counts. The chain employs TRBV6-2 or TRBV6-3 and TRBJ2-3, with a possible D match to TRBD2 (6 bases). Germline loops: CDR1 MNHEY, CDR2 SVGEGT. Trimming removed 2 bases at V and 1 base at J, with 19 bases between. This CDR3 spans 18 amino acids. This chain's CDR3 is CASSYQTGTSTRTDTQYF. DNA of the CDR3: TGTGCCAGCAGTTACCAGACTGGGACTTCCACCCGCACAGATACGCAGTATTTT.

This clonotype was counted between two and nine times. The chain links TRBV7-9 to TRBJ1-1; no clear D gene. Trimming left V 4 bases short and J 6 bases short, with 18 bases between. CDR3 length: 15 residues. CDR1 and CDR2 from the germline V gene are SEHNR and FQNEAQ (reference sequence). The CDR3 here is CASSWLGGLKAEAFF. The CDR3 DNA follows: TGTGCCAGCAGCTGGCTGGGAGGGTTGAAGGCTGAAGCTTTCTTT.

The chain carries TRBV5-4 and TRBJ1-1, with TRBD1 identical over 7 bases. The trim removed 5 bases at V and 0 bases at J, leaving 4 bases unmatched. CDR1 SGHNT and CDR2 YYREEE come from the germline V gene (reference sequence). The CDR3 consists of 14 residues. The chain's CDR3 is CASRQTGMNTEAFF. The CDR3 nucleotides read TGTGCCAGCAGACAGACAGGGATGAACACTGAAGCTTTCTTT.